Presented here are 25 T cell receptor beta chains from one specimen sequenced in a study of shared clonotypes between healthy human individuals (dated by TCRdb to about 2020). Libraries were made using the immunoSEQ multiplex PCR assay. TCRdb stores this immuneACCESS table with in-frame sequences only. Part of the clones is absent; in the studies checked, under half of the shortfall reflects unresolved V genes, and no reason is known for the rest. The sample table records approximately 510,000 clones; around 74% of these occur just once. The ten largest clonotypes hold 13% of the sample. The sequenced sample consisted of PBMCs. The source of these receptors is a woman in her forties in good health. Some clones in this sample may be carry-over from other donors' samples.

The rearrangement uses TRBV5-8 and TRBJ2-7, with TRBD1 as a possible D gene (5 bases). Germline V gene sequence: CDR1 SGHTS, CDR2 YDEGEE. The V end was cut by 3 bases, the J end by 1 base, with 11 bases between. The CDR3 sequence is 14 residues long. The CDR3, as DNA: TGTGCCAGCAGCTCTGGTCCAGGGTCCTACGAGCAGTACTTC. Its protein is CASSSGPGSYEQYF.

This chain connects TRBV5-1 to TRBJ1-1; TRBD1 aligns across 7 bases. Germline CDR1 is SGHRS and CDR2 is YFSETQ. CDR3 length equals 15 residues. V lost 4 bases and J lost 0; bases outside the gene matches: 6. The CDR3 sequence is CASSGPGQMNTEAFF. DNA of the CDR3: TGCGCCAGCAGCGGCCCGGGACAGATGAACACTGAAGCTTTCTTT. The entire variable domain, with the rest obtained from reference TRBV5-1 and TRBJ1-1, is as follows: KAGVTQTPRYLIKTRGQQVTLSCSPISGHRSVSWYQQTPGQGLQFLFEYFSETQRNKGNFPGRFSGRQFSNSRSEMNVSTLELGDSALYLCASSGPGQMNTEAFFGQGTRLTVV.

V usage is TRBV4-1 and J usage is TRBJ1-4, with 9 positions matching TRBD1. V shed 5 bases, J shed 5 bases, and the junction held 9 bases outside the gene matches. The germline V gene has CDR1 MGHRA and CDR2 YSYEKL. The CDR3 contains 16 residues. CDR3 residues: CASSVGQGGGNEKLFF. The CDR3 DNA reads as TGCGCCAGCAGCGTGGGACAGGGAGGAGGGAATGAAAAACTGTTTTTT.

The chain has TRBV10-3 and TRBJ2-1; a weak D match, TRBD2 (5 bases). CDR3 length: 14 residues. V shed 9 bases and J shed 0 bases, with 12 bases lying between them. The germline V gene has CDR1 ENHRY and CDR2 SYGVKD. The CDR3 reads CAILRGSSYNEQFF. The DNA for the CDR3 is TGTGCCATACTGCGTGGGAGCTCCTACAATGAGCAGTTCTTC.

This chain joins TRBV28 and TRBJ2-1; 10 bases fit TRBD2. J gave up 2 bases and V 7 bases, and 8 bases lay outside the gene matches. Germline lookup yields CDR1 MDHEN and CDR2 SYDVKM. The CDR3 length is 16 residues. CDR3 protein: CASTLLAGGPYNEQFF. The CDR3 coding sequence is TGTGCCAGCACCTTATTAGCGGGAGGCCCCTACAATGAGCAGTTCTTC.

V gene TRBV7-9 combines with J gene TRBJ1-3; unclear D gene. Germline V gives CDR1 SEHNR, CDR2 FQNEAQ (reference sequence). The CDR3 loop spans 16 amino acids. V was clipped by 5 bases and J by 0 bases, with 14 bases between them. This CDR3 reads CASSLSTQSSGNTIYF. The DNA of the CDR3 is TGTGCCAGCAGCCTCTCCACACAGAGCTCTGGAAACACCATATATTTT.

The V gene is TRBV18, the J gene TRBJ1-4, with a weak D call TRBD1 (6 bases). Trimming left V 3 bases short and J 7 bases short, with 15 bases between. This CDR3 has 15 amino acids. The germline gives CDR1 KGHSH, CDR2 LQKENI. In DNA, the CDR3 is TGTGCCAGCTCACCGTCGGGGGGCGGAGGTGAAAAACTGTTTTTT. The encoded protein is CASSPSGGGGEKLFF. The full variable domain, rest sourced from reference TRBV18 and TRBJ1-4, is NAGVMQNPRHLVRRRGQEARLRCSPMKGHSHVYWYRQLPEEGLKFMVYLQKENIIDESGMPKERFSAEFPKEGPSILRIQQVVRGDSAAYFCASSPSGGGGEKLFFGSGTQLSVL.

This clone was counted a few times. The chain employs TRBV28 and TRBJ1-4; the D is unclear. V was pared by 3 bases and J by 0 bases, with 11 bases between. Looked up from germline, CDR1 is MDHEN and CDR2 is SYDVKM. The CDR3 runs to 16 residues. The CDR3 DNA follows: TGTGCCAGCAGTTTCTCTACCCTTGCAACTAATGAAAAACTGTTTTTT. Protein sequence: CASSFSTLATNEKLFF.

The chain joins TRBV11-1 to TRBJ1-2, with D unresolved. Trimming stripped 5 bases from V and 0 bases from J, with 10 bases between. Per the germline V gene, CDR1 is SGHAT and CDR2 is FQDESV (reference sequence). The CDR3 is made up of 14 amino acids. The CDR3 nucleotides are TGTGCCAGCAGCCACGCCGTTTCTAACTATGGCTACACCTTC. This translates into CASSHAVSNYGYTF.

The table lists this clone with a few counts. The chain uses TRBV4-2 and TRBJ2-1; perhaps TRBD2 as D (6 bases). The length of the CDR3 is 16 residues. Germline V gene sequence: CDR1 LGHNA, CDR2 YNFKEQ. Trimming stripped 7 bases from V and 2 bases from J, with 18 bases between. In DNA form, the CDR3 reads TGTGCCAGCACCAGAACCTTAGCGGAACCCTACAATGAGCAGTTCTTC. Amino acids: CASTRTLAEPYNEQFF.

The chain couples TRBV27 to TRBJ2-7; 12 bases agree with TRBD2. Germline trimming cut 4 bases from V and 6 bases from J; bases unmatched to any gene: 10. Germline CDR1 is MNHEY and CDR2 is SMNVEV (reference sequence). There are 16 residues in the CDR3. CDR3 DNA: TGTGCCAGCAGTTCTTTGACTAGCGGGAGATACCTCGAGCAGTACTTC. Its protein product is CASSSLTSGRYLEQYF.

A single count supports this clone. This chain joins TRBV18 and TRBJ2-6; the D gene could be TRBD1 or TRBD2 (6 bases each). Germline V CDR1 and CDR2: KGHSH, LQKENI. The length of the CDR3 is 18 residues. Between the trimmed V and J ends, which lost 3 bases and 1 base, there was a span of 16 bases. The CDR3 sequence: CASSPPGGGVSGANVLTF. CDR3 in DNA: TGTGCCAGCTCACCCCCAGGAGGGGGTGTATCTGGGGCCAACGTCCTGACTTTC.

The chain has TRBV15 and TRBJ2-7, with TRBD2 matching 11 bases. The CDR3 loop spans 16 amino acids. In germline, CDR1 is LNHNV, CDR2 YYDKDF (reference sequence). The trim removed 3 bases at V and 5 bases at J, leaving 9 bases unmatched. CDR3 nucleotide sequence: TGTGCCACCAGCAGTGGGATTAGCGGGAGGGCCGACGAGCAGTACTTC. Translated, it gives CATSSGISGRADEQYF.

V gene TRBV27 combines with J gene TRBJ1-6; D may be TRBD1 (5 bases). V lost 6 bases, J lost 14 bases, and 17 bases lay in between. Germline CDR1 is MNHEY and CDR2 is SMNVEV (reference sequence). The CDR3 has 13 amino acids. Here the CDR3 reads CASRRETVSSLHF. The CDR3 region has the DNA TGTGCCAGCAGGAGGGAGACAGTCTCATCCCTCCACTTT.

The CDR3 loop is CASSDRTGKEKLFF. The CDR3 bases are TGTGCCAGCAGTGATAGGACAGGGAAAGAAAAACTGTTTTTT. V is TRBV2 and J is TRBJ1-4; 8 bases are shared with TRBD1. The CDR3 length is 14 residues. Trimming cost V 3 bases and J 8 bases; bases outside gene matches: 5. CDR1 and CDR2 from the germline V gene are SNHLY and FYNNEI.

CDR3 coding DNA: TGTGCCAGCAGTGAATTGTGGACCGAACCGGTGGCCCAGTACTTC. It encodes CASSELWTEPVAQYF. The chain carries TRBV25-1 and TRBJ2-5; no definite D call. The CDR3 covers 15 residues. Per the germline V gene, CDR1 is MGHDK and CDR2 is SYGVNS. Trimming left V 1 base short and J 9 bases short, with 18 bases between.

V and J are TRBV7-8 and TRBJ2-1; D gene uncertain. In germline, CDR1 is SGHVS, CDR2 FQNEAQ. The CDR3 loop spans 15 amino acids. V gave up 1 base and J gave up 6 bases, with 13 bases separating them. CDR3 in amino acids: CASSLEGLLRNEQFF. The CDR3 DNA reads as TGTGCCAGCAGCTTAGAGGGATTACTTCGCAATGAGCAGTTCTTC.

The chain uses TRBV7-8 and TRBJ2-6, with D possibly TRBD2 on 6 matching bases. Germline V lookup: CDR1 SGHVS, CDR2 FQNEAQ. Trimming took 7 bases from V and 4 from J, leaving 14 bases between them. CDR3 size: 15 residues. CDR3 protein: CASILGGAGANVLTF. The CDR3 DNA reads TGTGCCAGCATCCTCGGAGGGGCGGGGGCCAACGTCCTGACTTTC.

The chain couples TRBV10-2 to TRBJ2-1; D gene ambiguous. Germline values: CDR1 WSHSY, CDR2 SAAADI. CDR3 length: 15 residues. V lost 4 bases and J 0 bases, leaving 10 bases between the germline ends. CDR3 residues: CASSAKRSSYNEQFF. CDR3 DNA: TGCGCCAGCAGTGCTAAGAGGAGCTCCTACAATGAGCAGTTCTTC.

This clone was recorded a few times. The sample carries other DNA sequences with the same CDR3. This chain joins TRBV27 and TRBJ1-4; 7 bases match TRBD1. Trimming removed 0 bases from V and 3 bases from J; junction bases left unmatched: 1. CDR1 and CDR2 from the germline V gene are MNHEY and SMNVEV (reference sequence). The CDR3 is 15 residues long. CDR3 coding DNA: TGTGCCAGCAGTTTATCCGGACAGGCTAATGAAAAACTGTTTTTT. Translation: CASSLSGQANEKLFF.

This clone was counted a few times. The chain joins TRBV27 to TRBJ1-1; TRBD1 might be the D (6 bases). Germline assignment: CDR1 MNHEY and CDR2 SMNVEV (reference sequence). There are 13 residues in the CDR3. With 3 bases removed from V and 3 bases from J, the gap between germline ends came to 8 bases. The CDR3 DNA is TGTGCCAGCAGTTTGAGACAGGACACTGAAGCTTTCTTT. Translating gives CASSLRQDTEAFF.

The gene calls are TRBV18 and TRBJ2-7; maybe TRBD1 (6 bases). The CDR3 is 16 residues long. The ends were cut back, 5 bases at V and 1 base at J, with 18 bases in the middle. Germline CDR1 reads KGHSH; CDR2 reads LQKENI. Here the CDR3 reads CASSSRTAPASYEQYF. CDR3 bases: TGTGCCAGCTCATCTAGGACAGCTCCGGCTTCCTACGAGCAGTACTTC.

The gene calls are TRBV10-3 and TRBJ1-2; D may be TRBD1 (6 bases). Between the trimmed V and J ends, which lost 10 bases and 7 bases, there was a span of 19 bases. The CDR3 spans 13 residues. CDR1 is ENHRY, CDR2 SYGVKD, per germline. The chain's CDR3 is CATQGTSLSGYTF. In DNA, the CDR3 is TGTGCCACCCAGGGGACAAGTCTCTCTGGCTACACCTTC.

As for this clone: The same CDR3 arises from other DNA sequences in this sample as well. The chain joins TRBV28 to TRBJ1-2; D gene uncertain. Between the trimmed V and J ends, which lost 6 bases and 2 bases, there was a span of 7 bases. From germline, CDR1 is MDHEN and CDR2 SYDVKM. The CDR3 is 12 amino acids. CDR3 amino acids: CASSSGNYGYTF. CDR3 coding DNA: TGTGCCAGCAGCTCCGGGAACTATGGCTACACCTTC.

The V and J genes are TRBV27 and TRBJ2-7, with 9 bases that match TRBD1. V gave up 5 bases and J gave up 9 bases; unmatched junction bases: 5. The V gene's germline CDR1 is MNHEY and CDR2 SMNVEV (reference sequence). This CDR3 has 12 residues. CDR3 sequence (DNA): TGTGCCAGCAGTACGGGGGGACAGGGGCAGTACTTC. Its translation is CASSTGGQGQYF.